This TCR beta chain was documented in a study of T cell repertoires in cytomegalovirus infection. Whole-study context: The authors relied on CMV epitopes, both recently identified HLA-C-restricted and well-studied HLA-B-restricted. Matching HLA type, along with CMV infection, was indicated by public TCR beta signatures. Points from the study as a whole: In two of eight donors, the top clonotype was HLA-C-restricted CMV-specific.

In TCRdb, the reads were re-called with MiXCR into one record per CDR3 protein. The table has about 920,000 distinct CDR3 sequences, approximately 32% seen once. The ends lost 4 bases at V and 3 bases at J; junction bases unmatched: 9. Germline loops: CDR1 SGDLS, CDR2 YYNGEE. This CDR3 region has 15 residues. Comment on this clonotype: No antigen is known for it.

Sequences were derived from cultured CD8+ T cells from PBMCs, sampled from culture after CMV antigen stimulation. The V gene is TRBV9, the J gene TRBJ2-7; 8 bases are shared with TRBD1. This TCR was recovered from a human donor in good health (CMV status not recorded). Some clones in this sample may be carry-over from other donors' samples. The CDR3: CASSTIGGQDYEQYV. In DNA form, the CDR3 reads TGTGCCAGCAGCACCATCGGGGGACAGGACTACGAGCAGTACGTC.